Included here is one T cell receptor beta chain sequence, with context. Its specificity is unknown. Generated by immunoSEQ multiplex PCR, the TCRdb table keeps only in-frame clones and is missing some. In the table there are some 2.1 million clones, about 95% of which are singletons. These data originate in a study of shared clonotypes between healthy human individuals. Study conclusions and caveats: Naive subsets typically showed greater estimated richness than memory subsets. Clonotypes that were shared across four donors made up 4.5% to 5% of naive CD4 clonotypes.

Naive CD8 isolation took CD45RO-negative cells positively selected for CCR7 and excluded terminally differentiated effector memory CD45RA+ cells. The study enrolled healthy HIV-negative adults without recent acute infections or vaccinations as donors. Every contributor of samples was a Caucasian grown-up residing in Nashville, Tennessee. The source is a man between 18 and 29 years old in good health. Material for sequencing was naive CD8+ T cells sorted from blood.

CDR3 protein: CASSLGAGSVELFF. DNA for the CDR3: TGTGCCAGCAGTTTAGGGGCAGGGTCCGTGGAGCTGTTTTTT. The chain joins TRBV27 to TRBJ2-2, with a tentative D call TRBD1 (5 bases). CDR1 is MNHEY, CDR2 SMNVEV, per germline (reference sequence). This CDR3 has 14 residues. The germline V and J ends were trimmed by 2 bases and 10 bases, with 14 bases remaining between them.